This T cell receptor (beta chain) was recovered during a study of cytomegalovirus exposure and HLA in healthy donors. Study-level points and caveats: Reportedly, cytomegalovirus status was diagnosed with high sensitivity and specificity. Overall, under 200 TCR beta chains were annotated as cytomegalovirus-associated. Later analysis suggested links between common viral pathogens and several top significant clusters.

Amplification used 60 Vbeta primers and 13 Jbeta primers. The method was immunoSEQ multiplex PCR; TCRdb's version includes in-frame clones alone and lacks a portion of them. The sample includes some 120,000 clones, 75% to 85% seen only once; the top ten take 4% to 5.5%. This CDR3 is 15 amino acids long. Germline V gene sequence: CDR1 MNHEY, CDR2 SVGAGI. With 5 bases removed from V and 7 bases from J, the gap between germline ends came to 18 bases. A remark on this clone: What it binds is not known.

This rearrangement joins TRBV6-5 to TRBJ1-5; D is undetermined. The sequencing sample was made of PBMCs. This receptor was identified in a man aged 25 to 40 in good health and CMV-seropositive. The CDR3 DNA is TGTGCCAGCAGTCTACACCCCTTCGGGGAGCAGCCCCAGCATTTT. Translating it yields CASSLHPFGEQPQHF.